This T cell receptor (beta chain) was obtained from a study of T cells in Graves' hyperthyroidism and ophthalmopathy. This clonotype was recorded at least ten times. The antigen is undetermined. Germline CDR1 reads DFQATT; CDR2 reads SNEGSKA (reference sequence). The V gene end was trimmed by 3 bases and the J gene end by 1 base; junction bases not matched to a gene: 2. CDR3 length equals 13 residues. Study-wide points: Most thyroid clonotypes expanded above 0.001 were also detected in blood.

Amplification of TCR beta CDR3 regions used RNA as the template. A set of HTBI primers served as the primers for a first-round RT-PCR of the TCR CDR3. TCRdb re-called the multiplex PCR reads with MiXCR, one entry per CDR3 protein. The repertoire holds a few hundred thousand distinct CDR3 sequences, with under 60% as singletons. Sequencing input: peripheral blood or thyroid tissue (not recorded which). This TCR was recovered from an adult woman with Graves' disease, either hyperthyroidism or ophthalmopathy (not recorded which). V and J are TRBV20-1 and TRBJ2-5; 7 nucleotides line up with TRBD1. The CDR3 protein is CSARTGIQETQYF. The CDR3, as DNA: TGCAGTGCTAGGACAGGGATCCAAGAGACCCAGTACTTC.